This T cell receptor (beta chain) was sequenced in a study of T cell repertoires and leukemia-associated antigens (dated by TCRdb to the late 2010s). General notes on the study: About 15 million effective reads were obtained overall, with each sample giving about 5.1 to 6.6 million read pairs and roughly 3 to 5.0 million effective reads. Using in vitro peptide stimulation of healthy T cells, the study set out to figure out what antigen is recognized by a TCR Vbeta21 clone that had previously been found in CML patients. The investigation overall reported the following: Numbers of Vbeta genes (approximately 55), Jbeta genes (around 13), VDJ rearrangements and unique CDR3s did not differ significantly among the four groups. The antigen specificity and function of the expanded clones were not directly tested and needed further investigation.

CD3+ T cells were first rested overnight at 2.5 million cells/mL in RPMI 1640 without fetal bovine serum. MACS immunomagnetic beads were used according to the manufacturer's instructions to isolate CD3+ T cells from PBMCs. Total RNA was extracted from the cultured T cells with TRIzol reagent. TCRbeta libraries were amplified from RNA by 5' rapid amplification of cDNA ends (5'RACE). Library concentration and integrity were checked with Qubit, an Agilent instrument, and quantitative PCR before sequencing. Sequencing of qualified libraries was performed on Illumina HiSeq or MiSeq by a commercial service provider. For the original study's pipeline: TCR sequences in each sample were identified with MiXCR version 1.8.2. For a clone to be considered qualified, a CDR3 longer than four amino acids, an in-frame nucleotide length, and the absence of a stop codon were required. A read counted as effective if the read contained the complete CDR3 structure. Validation of expanded clones was performed by RT-PCR with 24 Vbeta primers, GeneScan spectratyping, and Sanger sequencing. The public reads were quality trimmed at Q25 with fastp and then assembled into clones with MiXCR by TCRdb, keeping productive beta chains. Merged by CDR3 protein, the rows form single entries marked with the most common genes and DNA. These V and J calls are TCRdb output, not the study's own analysis. Here the sample has about 11,000 distinct CDR3 sequences; roughly 43% occur a single time. The ten most abundant clones make up about 30% of the sample.

This clonotype registers as medium-sized (0.01 to 0.1%) within its sample. The target of this receptor is not known. One base away there is no much larger clone; base qualities are not given. In the germline V gene, CDR1 corresponds to KGHDR and CDR2 to SFDVKD. The V end loses 2 bases and the J end loses 2 bases, and a stretch of 8 bases separates them. Reading from cysteine to phenylalanine, the CDR3 counts 14 amino acids. The kept DNA is CDR3 alone, 42 bases in frame from the first base. This clonotype was obtained from a female donor in good health. The chain couples TRBV24-1 to TRBJ1-2; the D gene remains uncertain. Source material: CD3+ T cells sorted from blood and cultured. The CDR3 region: CATSDWDRNYGYTF. The DNA sequence is TGTGCCACCAGTGATTGGGATCGGAACTATGGCTACACCTTC.